This TCR beta chain was profiled in a study of diagnostic markers for celiac disease (dated by TCRdb to 2019 to 2021). CDR1 and CDR2 are read off the germline V gene as SGDLS and YYNGEE. The cysteine opens and the phenylalanine closes a CDR3 of 12 amino acids. The record lacks a DNA sequence. Sequencing took place on an Illumina MiSeq. Each entry corresponds to one CDR3 protein sequence from reads that TCRdb reprocessed, and DNA is not given. The table for this sample records around 7,500 distinct CDR3 sequences. The ten largest account for over 6% of the sample. For this clonotype: The antigen it binds to is not known.

The V gene is TRBV9 and the J gene is TRBJ1-1. The sequenced sample consisted of either unsorted cells or a sorted T cell fraction (not recorded which). The receptor was derived from a human donor. This table probably holds off-target reads from a library built for another chain. The CDR3 corresponds to CASSGRESTAFF.